The TCR beta chain under discussion was sequenced for a study of blood T cell repertoires in COVID-19. In the study's own analysis: Researchers report that nucleated cell counts were estimated from reference gene primer amplification. Method: immunoSEQ multiplex PCR; TCRdb's copy keeps in-frame clones and lacks some. The V and J calls and clone size come from that table; D and trimming were worked out from the DNA. The table lists 150,000 or so clones, about 80% of them singletons. The sequence was collected from a human donor in a cohort sampled during active COVID-19. Sequencing was performed on peripheral blood.

CDR3 nucleotide sequence: TGCAGCGTCCCCGGCGGGGGTGGCTACACCTTC. It encodes CSVPGGGGYTF. The genes are TRBV29-1 and TRBJ1-2; possible D gene TRBD1, 5 bases. CDR3 length equals 11 residues. Germline V gene data show CDR1 as SQVTM and CDR2 as ANQGSEA. V was clipped by 6 bases and J by 7 bases, with 12 bases between them.